This T cell receptor (beta chain) was identified during a study of shared clonotypes between healthy human individuals. Study observations and caveats: Between a few donors, naive CD4 clonotypes were shared at a level of about 5%.

A note on this clone: Its antigen is currently unknown.

The CDR3 is 15 residues long. Germline V gene sequence: CDR1 MNHEY, CDR2 SMNVEV (reference sequence). Data came from immunoSEQ multiplex PCR; TCRdb stores just in-frame clones and leaves some out. The table records some 2.3 million clones, approximately 93% of them present only once. The source is a man aged 18 to 29 in good health. Some clones in this sample may be carry-over from other donors' samples. This chain uses TRBV27 with TRBJ2-5, with D perhaps matching TRBD2 (5 bases). The assigned J gene may be wrong: the sequence end matches TRBJ2-7 better. Sequenced material: naive CD4+ T cells from PBMCs. As to subset: CD45RA+ positively selected. The CDR3: CASSGIGAAQDEQYF. For the CDR3, the DNA is TGTGCCAGCAGTGGGATCGGAGCGGCCCAGGACGAGCAGTACTTC.